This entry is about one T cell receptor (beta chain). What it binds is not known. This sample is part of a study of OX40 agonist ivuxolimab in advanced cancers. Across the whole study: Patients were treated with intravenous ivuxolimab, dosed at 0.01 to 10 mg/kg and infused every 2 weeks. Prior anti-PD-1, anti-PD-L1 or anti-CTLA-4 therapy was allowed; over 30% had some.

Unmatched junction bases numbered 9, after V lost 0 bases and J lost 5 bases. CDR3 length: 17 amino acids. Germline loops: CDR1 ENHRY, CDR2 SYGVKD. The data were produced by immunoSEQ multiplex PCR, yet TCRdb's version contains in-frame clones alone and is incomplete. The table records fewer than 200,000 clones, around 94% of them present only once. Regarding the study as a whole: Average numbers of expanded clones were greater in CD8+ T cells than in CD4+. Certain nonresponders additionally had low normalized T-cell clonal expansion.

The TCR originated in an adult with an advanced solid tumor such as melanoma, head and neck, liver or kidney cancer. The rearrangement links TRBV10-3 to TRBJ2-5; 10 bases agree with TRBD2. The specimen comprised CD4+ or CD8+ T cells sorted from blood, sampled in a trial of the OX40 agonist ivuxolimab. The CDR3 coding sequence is TGTGCCATCAGTGAGTCGCCTAGCGGGGGCCTGGGGGAGACCCAGTACTTC. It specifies CAISESPSGGLGETQYF.